Listed below are T cell receptor beta chains from one sample, sequenced in a study of T cell responses to AZD1222 COVID-19 vaccine. The method was immunoSEQ multiplex PCR; TCRdb's version includes in-frame clones alone and lacks a portion of them. The sample contains 130,000 or so clones, more than 70% of which appear only once. The sequencing used peripheral blood, collected on day 0 of AZD1222 vaccination. These receptors all come from an adult in good health. CDR3s include the opening cysteine and the closing phenylalanine or tryptophan. D genes are given only for firm matches. Clone sizes are given selectively: once, few, many, or a class where the clone is expanded.

>TRBJ1-2|NA|NA|TRBV28
TGTGCCAGCAGTTTATACTGGCGGACAGCTAACTATGGCTACACCTTC
CASSLYWRTANYGYTF
>TRBJ2-6|NA|TRBD1|TRBV24-1
TGTGCCACCAGTGAAGGGGGCGCTGGGGCCAACGTCCTGACTTTC
CATSEGGAGANVLTF
>TRBJ1-3|NA|TRBD1|TRBV6-5
TGTGCCACCCCAGGGGGCCAGGCCTCTGGAAACACCATATATTTT
CATPGGQASGNTIYF
>TRBJ1-1|NA|NA|TRBV12-3/TRBV12-4
TGTGCCAGCACCCGAGGGGGACATGAAGCTTTCTTT
CASTRGGHEAFF
>TRBJ1-2|NA|TRBD1|TRBV9
TGTGCCAGCAGCGAAAGACAGGGGACAGGGGGCTATGGCTACACCTTC
CASSERQGTGGYGYTF
>TRBJ2-2|NA|TRBD1|TRBV27
TGTGCCAGCAGGAAAAAGGGGGACAGGGGTATCGGGGAGCTGTTTTTT
CASRKKGDRGIGELFF
>TRBJ2-1|NA|NA|TRBV6-5
TGTGCCAGCAGTTACACGAGTGGACTCAACAATGAGCAGTTCTTC
CASSYTSGLNNEQFF
>TRBJ2-7|once|TRBD2|TRBV4-1
TGCGCCAGCAGCCAGCCTAAGGGACTAGCGGGAGTCGAGCAGTACTTC
CASSQPKGLAGVEQYF
>TRBJ2-7|NA|NA|TRBV18
TGTGCCAGCTCACCGTCCGGGGACCAAGAGCAGTACTTC
CASSPSGDQEQYF
>TRBJ1-1|NA|NA|TRBV2
TGTGCCAGCCTAAGTGGGGCGGGTGAGTCTGAAGCTTTCTTT
CASLSGAGESEAFF
>TRBJ1-2|NA|NA|TRBV20-1
TGCAGTGCTAGTCACCCGCACCGGGTCCGCTATGGCTACACCTTC
CSASHPHRVRYGYTF
>TRBJ2-7|few|TRBD2|TRBV7-8
TGTGCCAGCAGCTTGGGTTATATTAGCGGGAGGGCGGCCTACGAGCAGTACTTC
CASSLGYISGRAAYEQYF
>TRBJ1-1|NA|NA|TRBV7-9
TGTGCCAGCAGCTTAGTTTCTATGAACACTGAAGCTTTCTTT
CASSLVSMNTEAFF
>TRBJ1-3|once|NA|TRBV6-1
TGTGCCAGCAGTGAAGCCATCGGGGCAGGCTCCTCTGGAAACACCATATATTTT
CASSEAIGAGSSGNTIYF
>TRBJ1-1|NA|NA|TRBV3-1/TRBV3-2
TGTGCCAGCAGCCACCCCTCGCGCACTGAAGCTTTCTTT
CASSHPSRTEAFF
>TRBJ2-4|NA|NA|TRBV30
TGTGCCTGGAGGGTCCGGGGGAGAGGTGACAAAAACATTCAGTACTTC
CAWRVRGRGDKNIQYF
>TRBJ1-3|NA|NA|TRBV4-3
TGCGCCAGCAGCCAAGGGATCGGGTCCGGAAACACCATATATTTT
CASSQGIGSGNTIYF
>TRBJ1-1|NA|NA|TRBV7-8
TGTGCCAGCAGCTTAGAGTCGTGGAGGAACACTGAAGCTTTCTTT
CASSLESWRNTEAFF
>TRBJ2-5|NA|TRBD1|TRBV4-3
TGCGCCAGCAGCCAGACCGGGACAGGCACACAAGAGACCCAGTACTTC
CASSQTGTGTQETQYF
>TRBJ1-3|NA|NA|TRBV10-3
TGTGCCACCCGTGTTACGGACCTAAGGTCGAACACCATATATTTT
CATRVTDLRSNTIYF
>TRBJ2-7|NA|TRBD2|TRBV5-1
TGCGCCAGCAGGAGTGGTAGCGGGAGGGGCGAGCAGTACTTC
CASRSGSGRGEQYF
>TRBJ2-5|NA|NA|TRBV9
TGTGCCAGCAGCGTAGCATGGAGCGCGGAGACCCAGTACTTC
CASSVAWSAETQYF
>TRBJ2-6|NA|TRBD1|TRBV7-7
TGTGCCAGCAGCTTCTTTCCGCCGGGACAGCTTTTTTCTGGGGCCAACGTCCTGACTTTC
CASSFFPPGQLFSGANVLTF
>TRBJ2-7|NA|NA|TRBV7-9
TGTGCCAGCAGCTTTCTACAGGGTAATTCCTACGAGCAGTACTTC
CASSFLQGNSYEQYF
>TRBJ2-7|once|TRBD1|TRBV29-1
TGCAGCGCAACCGGGACAGGGCCTCGCGAGCAGTACTTC
CSATGTGPREQYF
>TRBJ1-1|NA|NA|TRBV2
TGTGCCAGCGGGCCAGGGAAGTTGAACACTGAAGCTTTCTTT
CASGPGKLNTEAFF
>TRBJ2-5|NA|NA|TRBV7-9
TGTGCCAGCGCGCAAGAGACCCAGTACTTC
CASAQETQYF
>TRBJ2-7|NA|NA|TRBV5-5
TGTGCCAGCAGCTTGGTACCGCTTAGCTACGAGCAGTACTTC
CASSLVPLSYEQYF
>TRBJ2-3|few|TRBD2|TRBV15
TGTGCCACCAGCAGACCCCGAGCGGGGGGCACAGATACGCAGTATTTT
CATSRPRAGGTDTQYF
>TRBJ1-5|NA|NA|TRBV6-6
TGTGCCAGCACCGGGCAGGGAAGGGCGCAGCCCCAGCATTTT
CASTGQGRAQPQHF
>TRBJ1-5|NA|NA|TRBV30
TGTGCCTGGAGTGCCGGGGGTTATAGCAATCAGCCCCAGCATTTT
CAWSAGGYSNQPQHF
>TRBJ1-5|NA|NA|TRBV27
TGTGCCAGCAGTTTAGGAACAGATTGGCAGCAGCCCCAGCATTTT
CASSLGTDWQQPQHF
>TRBJ2-3|NA|NA|TRBV7-8
TGTGCCAGCCGAGTAACCTTCTTGGCAGATACGCAGTATTTT
CASRVTFLADTQYF
>TRBJ1-6|NA|NA|TRBV11-2
TGTGCCAGCAGCTTAGCAGGGTGGCAGGAGAATTCACCCCTCCACTTT
CASSLAGWQENSPLHF
>TRBJ2-3|NA|TRBD2|TRBV4-2
TGTGCCAGCAGCCCTGCCGCTAGCGGGAACACAGATACGCAGTATTTT
CASSPAASGNTDTQYF
>TRBJ2-7|few|TRBD1|TRBV7-9
TGTGCCAGCAGCAGGGGGCGCTACGAGCAGTACTTC
CASSRGRYEQYF
>TRBJ1-1|NA|NA|TRBV2
TGTGCCAGCAGTGGGAACAGGGACACTGAAGCTTTCTTT
CASSGNRDTEAFF
>TRBJ1-1|NA|NA|TRBV6-5
TGTGCCAGCGGGGGCAACACTGAAGCTTTCTTT
CASGGNTEAFF
>TRBJ1-1|NA|NA|TRBV2
TGTGCCAGCAACCTAGGACAGAGCACTGAAGCTTTCTTT
CASNLGQSTEAFF
>TRBJ2-7|NA|NA|TRBV6-5
TGTGCCAGCATCCAGATTACGCAGGGGGAGCAGTACTTC
CASIQITQGEQYF
>TRBJ2-1|NA|TRBD2|TRBV7-3
TGTGCCAGCAGCTTAACGGGACTAGCCAATGAGCAGTTCTTC
CASSLTGLANEQFF
>TRBJ2-3|NA|NA|TRBV20-1
TGCAGTGCTAGTTACTACACAGATACGCAGTATTTT
CSASYYTDTQYF
>TRBJ1-2|few|TRBD1|TRBV14
TGTGCCAGCAGCCAAGTCAACAGGGGCCTTGGCTACACCTTC
CASSQVNRGLGYTF
>TRBJ2-5|NA|TRBD2|TRBV4-1
TGCGCCAGCGGCGCGGGACTAGGGCAAGAGACCCAGTACTTC
CASGAGLGQETQYF
>TRBJ1-5|NA|NA|TRBV27
TGTGCCAGCAGTTTATACCGTAATCAGCCCCAGCATTTT
CASSLYRNQPQHF
>TRBJ2-1|NA|TRBD2|TRBV27
TGTGCCAGCAGTTTATCTTTCGGGGGGTACAATGAGCAGTTCTTC
CASSLSFGGYNEQFF
>TRBJ2-2|NA|NA|TRBV9
TGTGCCAGCAGCGTAGGAGGACTGAACACCGGGGAGCTGTTTTTT
CASSVGGLNTGELFF
>TRBJ2-2|NA|NA|TRBV27
TGTGCCAGCAGCCGACGGATAGTGAACACCGGGGAGCTGTTTTTT
CASSRRIVNTGELFF
>TRBJ2-3|few|NA|TRBV19
TGTGCCAGTAGTCCCGGGACACCGTGGGGCACAGATACGCAGTATTTT
CASSPGTPWGTDTQYF
>TRBJ1-1|NA|NA|TRBV29-1
TGCAGCGTAGGGCTCAGGGAGAACACTGAAGCTTTCTTT
CSVGLRENTEAFF
>TRBJ1-6|NA|NA|TRBV6-5
TGTGCCAGTAGAAAGGGTTCGGCCTCCGTCGGACCCCTCCACTTT
CASRKGSASVGPLHF
>TRBJ2-1|NA|TRBD2|TRBV11-2
TGTGCCAGCAGCTTCGAATGGACTAGCGGGGGGGGTGAGCAGTTCTTC
CASSFEWTSGGGEQFF
>TRBJ2-7|NA|NA|TRBV3-1/TRBV3-2
TGTGCCAGCAGCCTAAGTTTTACAGGGTATAGATACGAGCAGTACTTC
CASSLSFTGYRYEQYF